This T cell receptor (beta chain) was recovered during a study of cytomegalovirus exposure and HLA in healthy donors. Study-level background: There were several hundred genotyped donors. Of these, roughly 80% fell in the genetic ancestry cluster associated with self-reported Caucasian donors. Whole-study results and caveats: Immune exposure was documented only through CMV serostatus.

This PCR relied on a set of 60 Vbeta primers and 13 Jbeta primers. Clones were read by immunoSEQ multiplex PCR, and TCRdb kept only the in-frame ones, dropping some. The sample has some 180,000 clones; 77% are singletons. In regard to this clone: Antigen unknown.

This CDR3 region has 17 residues. Trimming took 1 base from V and 6 from J, leaving 20 bases between them. Germline-derived CDR1 and CDR2 are LNHDA and SQIVND (reference sequence). This TCR came from a woman aged 55-69 years in good health and CMV-seropositive. Sequences were obtained from PBMCs. This chain joins TRBV19 and TRBJ2-3; D may be TRBD2 (6 bases). The CDR3 reads CASSIAPQLATSDTQYF. The CDR3 DNA is TGTGCCAGTAGTATAGCCCCACAACTAGCCACCTCGGATACGCAGTATTTT.